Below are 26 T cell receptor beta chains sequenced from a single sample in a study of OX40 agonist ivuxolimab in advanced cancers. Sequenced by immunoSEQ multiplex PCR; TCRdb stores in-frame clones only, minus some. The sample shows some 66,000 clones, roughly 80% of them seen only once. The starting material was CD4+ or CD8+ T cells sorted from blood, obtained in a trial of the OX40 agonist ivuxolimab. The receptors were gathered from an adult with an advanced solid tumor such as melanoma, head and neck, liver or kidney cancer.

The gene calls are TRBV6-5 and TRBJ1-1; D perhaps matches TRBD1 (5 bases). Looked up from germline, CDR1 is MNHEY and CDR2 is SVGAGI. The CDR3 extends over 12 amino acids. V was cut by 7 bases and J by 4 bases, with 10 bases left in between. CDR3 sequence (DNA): TGTGCCAGCACTGGAGGGGCCACTGAAGCTTTCTTT. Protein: CASTGGATEAFF.

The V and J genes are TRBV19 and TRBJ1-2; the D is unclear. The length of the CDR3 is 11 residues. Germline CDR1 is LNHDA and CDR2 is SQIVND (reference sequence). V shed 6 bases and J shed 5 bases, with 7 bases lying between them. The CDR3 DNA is TGTGCCAGTAGGGCAAATTATGGCTACACCTTC. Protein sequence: CASRANYGYTF.

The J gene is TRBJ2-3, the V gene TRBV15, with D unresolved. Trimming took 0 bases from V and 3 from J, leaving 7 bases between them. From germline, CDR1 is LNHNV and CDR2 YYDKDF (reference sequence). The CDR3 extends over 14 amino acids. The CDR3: CATSRDLLTDTQYF. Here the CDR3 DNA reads TGTGCCACCAGCAGAGATCTTCTGACAGATACGCAGTATTTT.

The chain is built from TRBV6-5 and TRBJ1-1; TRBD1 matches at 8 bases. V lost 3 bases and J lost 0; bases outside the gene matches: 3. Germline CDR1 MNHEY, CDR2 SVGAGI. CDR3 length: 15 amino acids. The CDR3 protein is CASSYQGAMNTEAFF. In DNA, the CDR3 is TGTGCCAGCAGTTATCAGGGGGCTATGAACACTGAAGCTTTCTTT.

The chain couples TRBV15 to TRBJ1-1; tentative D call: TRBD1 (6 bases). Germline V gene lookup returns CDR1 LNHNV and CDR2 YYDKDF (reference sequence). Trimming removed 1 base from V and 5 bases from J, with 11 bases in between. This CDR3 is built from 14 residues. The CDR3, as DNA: TGTGCCACCAGCAGAGTCCAGGGGAGGACTGAAGCTTTCTTT. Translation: CATSRVQGRTEAFF.

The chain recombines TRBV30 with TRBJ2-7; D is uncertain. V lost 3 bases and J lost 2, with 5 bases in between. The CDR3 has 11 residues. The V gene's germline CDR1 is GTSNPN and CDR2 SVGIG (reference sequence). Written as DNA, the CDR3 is TGTGCCTGGAGCAATACCTACGAGCAGTACTTC. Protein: CAWSNTYEQYF.

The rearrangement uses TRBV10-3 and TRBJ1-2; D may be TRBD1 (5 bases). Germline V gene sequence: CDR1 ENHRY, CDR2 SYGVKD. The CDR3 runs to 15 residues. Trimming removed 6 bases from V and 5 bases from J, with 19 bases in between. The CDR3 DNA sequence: TGTGCCATCAGACCCGGGACTTCAGCGATTTATGGCTACACCTTC. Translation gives CAIRPGTSAIYGYTF.

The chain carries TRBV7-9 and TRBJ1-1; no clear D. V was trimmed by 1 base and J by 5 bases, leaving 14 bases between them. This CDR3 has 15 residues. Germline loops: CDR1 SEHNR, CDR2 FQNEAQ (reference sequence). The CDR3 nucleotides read TGTGCCAGCAGCTTAGTGAGGACTTGGGAGACTGAAGCTTTCTTT. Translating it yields CASSLVRTWETEAFF.

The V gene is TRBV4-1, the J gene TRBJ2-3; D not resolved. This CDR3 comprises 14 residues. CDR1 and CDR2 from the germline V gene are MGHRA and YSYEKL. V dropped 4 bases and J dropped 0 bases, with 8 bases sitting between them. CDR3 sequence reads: CASSPSTSTDTQYF. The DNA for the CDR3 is TGCGCCAGCAGCCCGTCTACTAGCACAGATACGCAGTATTTT.

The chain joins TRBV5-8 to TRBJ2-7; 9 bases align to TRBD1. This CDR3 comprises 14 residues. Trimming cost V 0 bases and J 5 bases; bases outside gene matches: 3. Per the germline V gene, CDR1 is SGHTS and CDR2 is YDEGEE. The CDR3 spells CASSLGTGVHEQYF. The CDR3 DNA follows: TGTGCCAGCAGCTTGGGGACAGGGGTCCACGAGCAGTACTTC.

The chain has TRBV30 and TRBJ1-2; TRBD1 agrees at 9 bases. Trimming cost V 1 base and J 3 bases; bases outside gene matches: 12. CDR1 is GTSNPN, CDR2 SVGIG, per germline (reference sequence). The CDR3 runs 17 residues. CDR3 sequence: CAWSAGDRADLYYGYTF. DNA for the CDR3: TGTGCCTGGAGTGCCGGGGACAGGGCGGACTTATACTATGGCTACACCTTC.

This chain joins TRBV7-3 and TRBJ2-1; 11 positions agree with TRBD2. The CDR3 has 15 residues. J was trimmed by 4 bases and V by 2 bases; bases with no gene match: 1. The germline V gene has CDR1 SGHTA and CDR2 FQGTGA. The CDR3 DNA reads TGTGCCAGCAGCTTAGCTAGCGGGGGGTACAATGAGCAGTTCTTC. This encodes CASSLASGGYNEQFF.

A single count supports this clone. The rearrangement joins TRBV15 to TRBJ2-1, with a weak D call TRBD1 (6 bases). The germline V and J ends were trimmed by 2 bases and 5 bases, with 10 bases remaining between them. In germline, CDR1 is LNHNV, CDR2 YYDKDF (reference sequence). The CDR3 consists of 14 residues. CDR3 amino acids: CATSRTRTDNEQFF. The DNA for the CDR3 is TGTGCCACCAGCAGAACCAGGACAGACAATGAGCAGTTCTTC.

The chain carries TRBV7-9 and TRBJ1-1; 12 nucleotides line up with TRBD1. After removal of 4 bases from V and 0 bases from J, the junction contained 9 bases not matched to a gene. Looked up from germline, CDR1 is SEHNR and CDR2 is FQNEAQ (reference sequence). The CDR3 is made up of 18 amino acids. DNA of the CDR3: TGTGCCAGCAGCTCGGGACAGGGGGCTATGAGGGTGAACACTGAAGCTTTCTTT. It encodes CASSSGQGAMRVNTEAFF. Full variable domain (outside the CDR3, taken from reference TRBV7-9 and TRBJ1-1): DTGVSQNPRHKITKRGQNVTFRCDPISEHNRLYWYRQTLGQGPEFLTYFQNEAQLEKSRLLSDRFSAERPKGSFSTLEIQRTEQGDSAMYLCASSSGQGAMRVNTEAFFGQGTRLTVV.

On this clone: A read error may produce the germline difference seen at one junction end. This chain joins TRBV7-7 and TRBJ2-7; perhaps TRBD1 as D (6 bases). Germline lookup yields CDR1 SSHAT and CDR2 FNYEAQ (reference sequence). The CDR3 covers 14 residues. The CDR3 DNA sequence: TGTGCTAGCAGCCCAGCAGGGGTTAACCACGAGCAGTACTTC. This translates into CASSPAGVNHEQYF.

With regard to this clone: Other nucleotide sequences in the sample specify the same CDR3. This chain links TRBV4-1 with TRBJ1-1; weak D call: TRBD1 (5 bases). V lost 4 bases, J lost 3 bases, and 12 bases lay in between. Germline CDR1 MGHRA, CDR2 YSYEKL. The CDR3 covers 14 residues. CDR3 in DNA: TGCGCCAGCAGCCCGGGGCGGGTGGACACTGAAGCTTTCTTT. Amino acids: CASSPGRVDTEAFF.

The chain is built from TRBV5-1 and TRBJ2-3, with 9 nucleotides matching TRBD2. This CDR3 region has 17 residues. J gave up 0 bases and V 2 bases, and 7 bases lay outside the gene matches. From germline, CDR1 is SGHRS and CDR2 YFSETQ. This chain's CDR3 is CASSLGTSSASTDTQYF. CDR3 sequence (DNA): TGCGCCAGCAGCTTAGGGACTAGCTCGGCTAGCACAGATACGCAGTATTTT.

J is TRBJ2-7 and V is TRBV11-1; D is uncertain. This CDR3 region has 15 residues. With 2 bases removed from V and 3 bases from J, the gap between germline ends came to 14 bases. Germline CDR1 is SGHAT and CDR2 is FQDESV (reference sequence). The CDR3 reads CASSLLEETVYEQYF. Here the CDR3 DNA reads TGTGCCAGCAGCTTACTCGAAGAAACAGTCTACGAGCAGTACTTC.

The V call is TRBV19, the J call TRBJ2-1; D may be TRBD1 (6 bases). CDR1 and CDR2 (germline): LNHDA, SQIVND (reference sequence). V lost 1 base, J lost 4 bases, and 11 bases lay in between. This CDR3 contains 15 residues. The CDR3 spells CASSIVGARYNEQFF. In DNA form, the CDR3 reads TGTGCCAGTAGTATAGTGGGGGCGCGATACAATGAGCAGTTCTTC.

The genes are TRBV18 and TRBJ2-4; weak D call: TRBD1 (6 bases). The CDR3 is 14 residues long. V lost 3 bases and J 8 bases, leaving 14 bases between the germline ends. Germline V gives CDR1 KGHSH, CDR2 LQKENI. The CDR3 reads CASSPQGYVDIQYF. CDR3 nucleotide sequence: TGTGCCAGCTCACCTCAGGGGTATGTCGACATTCAGTACTTC. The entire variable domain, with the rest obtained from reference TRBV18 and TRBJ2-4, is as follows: NAGVMQNPRHLVRRRGQEARLRCSPMKGHSHVYWYRQLPEEGLKFMVYLQKENIIDESGMPKERFSAEFPKEGPSILRIQQVVRGDSAAYFCASSPQGYVDIQYFGAGTRLSVL.

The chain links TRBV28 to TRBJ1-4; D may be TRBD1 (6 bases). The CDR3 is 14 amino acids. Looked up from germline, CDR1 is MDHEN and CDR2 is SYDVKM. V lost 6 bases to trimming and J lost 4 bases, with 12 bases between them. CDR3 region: CASSSTGINEKLFF. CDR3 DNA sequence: TGTGCCAGCAGCTCAACAGGGATTAATGAAAAACTGTTTTTT.

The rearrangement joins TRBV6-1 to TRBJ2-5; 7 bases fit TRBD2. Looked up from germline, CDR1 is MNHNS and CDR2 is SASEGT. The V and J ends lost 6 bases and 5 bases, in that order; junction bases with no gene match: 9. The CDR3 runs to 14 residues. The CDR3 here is CASRTPSGVETQYF. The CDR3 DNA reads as TGTGCCAGCAGGACCCCCAGCGGGGTGGAGACCCAGTACTTC.

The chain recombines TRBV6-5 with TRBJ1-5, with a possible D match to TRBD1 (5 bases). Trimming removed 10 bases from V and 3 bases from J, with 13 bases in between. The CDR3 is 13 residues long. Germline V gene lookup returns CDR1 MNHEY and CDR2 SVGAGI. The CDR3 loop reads CATGGASNQPQHF. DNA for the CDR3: TGTGCCACGGGAGGGGCCTCCAATCAGCCCCAGCATTTT.

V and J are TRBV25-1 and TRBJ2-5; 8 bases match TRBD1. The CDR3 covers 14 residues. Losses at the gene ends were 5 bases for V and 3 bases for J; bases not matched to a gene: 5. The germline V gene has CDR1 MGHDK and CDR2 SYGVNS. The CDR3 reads CASSYSDREETQYF. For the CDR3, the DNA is TGTGCCAGCAGTTACTCGGACAGGGAAGAGACCCAGTACTTC.

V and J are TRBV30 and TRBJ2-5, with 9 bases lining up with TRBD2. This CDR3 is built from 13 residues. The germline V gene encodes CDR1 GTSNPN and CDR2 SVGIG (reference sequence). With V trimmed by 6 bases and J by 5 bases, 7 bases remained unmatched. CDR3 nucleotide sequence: TGTGCCTGCTCCTGGACTAGCGCTGAGACCCAGTACTTC. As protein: CACSWTSAETQYF.

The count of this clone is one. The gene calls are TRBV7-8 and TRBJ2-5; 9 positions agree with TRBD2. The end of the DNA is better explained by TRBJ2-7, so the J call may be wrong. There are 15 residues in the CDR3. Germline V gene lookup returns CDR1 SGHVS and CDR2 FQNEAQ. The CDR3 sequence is CASSLVAGGPHEQYF. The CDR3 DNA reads TGTGCCAGCAGCTTAGTGGCGGGAGGGCCCCACGAGCAGTACTTC.